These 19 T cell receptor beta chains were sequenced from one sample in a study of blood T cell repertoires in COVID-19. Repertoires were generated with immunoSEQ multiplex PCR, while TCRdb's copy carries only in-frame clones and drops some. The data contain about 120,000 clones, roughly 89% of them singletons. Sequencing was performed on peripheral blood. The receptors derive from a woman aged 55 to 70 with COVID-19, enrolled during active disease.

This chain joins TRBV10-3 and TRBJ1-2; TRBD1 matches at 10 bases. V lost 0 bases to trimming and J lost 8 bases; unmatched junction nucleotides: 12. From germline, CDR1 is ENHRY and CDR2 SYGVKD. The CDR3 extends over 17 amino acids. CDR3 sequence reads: CAISESGQNRDRGGYTF. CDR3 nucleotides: TGTGCCATCAGTGAGTCGGGGCAAAACCGGGACAGGGGCGGCTACACCTTC.

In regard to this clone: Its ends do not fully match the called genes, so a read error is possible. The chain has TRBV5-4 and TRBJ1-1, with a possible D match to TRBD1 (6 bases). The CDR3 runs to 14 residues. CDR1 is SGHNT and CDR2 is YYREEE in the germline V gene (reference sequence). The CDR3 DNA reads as TGTGCCAGCACCTTGAGGGGGAGGAACACTGAAGCTTTCTTT. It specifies CASTLRGRNTEAFF.

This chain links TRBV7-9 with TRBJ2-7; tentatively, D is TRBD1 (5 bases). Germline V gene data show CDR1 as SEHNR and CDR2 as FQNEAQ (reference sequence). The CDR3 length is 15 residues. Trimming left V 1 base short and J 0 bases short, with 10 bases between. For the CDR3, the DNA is TGTGCCAGCAGCTTAGGGCAGGGTAGCTCCTACGAGCAGTACTTC. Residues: CASSLGQGSSYEQYF.

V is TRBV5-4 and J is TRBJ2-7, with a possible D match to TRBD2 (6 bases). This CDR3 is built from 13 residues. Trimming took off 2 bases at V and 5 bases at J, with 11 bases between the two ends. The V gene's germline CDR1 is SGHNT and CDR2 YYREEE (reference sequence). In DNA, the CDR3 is TGTGCCAGCAGCTTAATGGGAGGCGACGAGCAGTACTTC. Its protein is CASSLMGGDEQYF.

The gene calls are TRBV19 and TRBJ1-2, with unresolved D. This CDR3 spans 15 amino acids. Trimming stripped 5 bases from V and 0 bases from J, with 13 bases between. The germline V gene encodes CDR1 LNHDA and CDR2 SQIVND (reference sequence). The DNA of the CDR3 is TGTGCCAGTAGTTCGAGAAGAGGGTCTAACTATGGCTACACCTTC. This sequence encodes CASSSRRGSNYGYTF. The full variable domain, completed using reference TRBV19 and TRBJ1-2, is DGGITQSPKYLFRKEGQNVTLSCEQNLNHDAMYWYRQDPGQGLRLIYYSQIVNDFQKGDIAEGYSVSREKKESFPLTVTSAQKNPTAFYLCASSSRRGSNYGYTFGSGTRLTVV.

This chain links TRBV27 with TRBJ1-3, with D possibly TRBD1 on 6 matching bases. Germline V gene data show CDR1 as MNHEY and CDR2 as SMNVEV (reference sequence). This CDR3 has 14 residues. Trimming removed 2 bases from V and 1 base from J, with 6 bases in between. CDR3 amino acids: CASSLQGSGNTIYF. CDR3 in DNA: TGTGCCAGCAGTTTACAGGGGTCTGGAAACACCATATATTTT.

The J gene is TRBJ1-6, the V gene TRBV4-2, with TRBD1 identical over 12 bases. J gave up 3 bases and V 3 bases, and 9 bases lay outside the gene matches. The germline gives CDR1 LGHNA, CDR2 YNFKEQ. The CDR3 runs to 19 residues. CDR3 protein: CASSHPPGTGGVYNSPLHF. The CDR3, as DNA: TGTGCCAGCAGCCACCCCCCTGGGACAGGGGGCGTCTATAATTCACCCCTCCACTTT.

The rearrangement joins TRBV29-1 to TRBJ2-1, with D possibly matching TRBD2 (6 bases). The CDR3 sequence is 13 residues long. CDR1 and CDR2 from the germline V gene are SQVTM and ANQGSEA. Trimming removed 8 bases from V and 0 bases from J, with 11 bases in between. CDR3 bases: TGCAGCATCGGAGGGGTCTCCTACAATGAGCAGTTCTTC. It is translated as CSIGGVSYNEQFF.

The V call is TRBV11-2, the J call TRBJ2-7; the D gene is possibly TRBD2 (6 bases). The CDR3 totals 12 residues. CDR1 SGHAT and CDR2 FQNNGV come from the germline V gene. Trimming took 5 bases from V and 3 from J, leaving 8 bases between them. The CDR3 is CASSPSVYEQYF. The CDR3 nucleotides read TGTGCCAGCAGCCCTAGCGTCTACGAGCAGTACTTC.

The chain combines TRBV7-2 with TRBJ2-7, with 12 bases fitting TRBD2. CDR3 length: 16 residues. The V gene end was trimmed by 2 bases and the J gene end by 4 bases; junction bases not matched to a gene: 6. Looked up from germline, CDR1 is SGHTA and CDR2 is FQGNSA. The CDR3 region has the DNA TGTGCCAGCAGCTTATCACTAGCGGGGGGCCGATACGAGCAGTACTTC. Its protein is CASSLSLAGGRYEQYF.

The CDR3 coding sequence is TGTGCCAGTCAGGGGTACACTGAAGCTTTCTTT. This encodes CASQGYTEAFF. V gene TRBV6-5 combines with J gene TRBJ1-1; maybe TRBD1 (6 bases). Trimming took off 9 bases at V and 3 bases at J, with 8 bases between the two ends. The CDR3 loop spans 11 amino acids. Germline values: CDR1 MNHEY, CDR2 SVGAGI.

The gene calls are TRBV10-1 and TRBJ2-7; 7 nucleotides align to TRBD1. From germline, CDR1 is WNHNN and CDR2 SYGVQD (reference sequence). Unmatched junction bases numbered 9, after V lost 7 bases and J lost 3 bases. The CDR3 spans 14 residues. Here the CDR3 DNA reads TGCGCCAGCACCGAAGTGACAGGGAGCTACGAGCAGTACTTC. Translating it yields CASTEVTGSYEQYF.

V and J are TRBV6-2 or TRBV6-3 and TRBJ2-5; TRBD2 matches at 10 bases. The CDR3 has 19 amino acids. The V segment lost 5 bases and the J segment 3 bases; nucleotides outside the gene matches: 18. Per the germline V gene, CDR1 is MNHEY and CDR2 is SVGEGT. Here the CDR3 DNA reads TGTGCCAGCAGTCCCTTTTGGAGCGGGGGGGCGGGTTCGGAAGAGACCCAGTACTTC. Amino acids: CASSPFWSGGAGSEETQYF.

This CDR3 reads CASSFWALSSYEQYF. The DNA of the CDR3 is TGTGCCAGCAGCTTTTGGGCGCTCAGCTCCTACGAGCAGTACTTC. The chain has TRBV5-6 and TRBJ2-7; D is undetermined. V dropped 2 bases and J dropped 0 bases, with 12 bases sitting between them. CDR3 length: 15 residues. Per germline, CDR1 SGHDT and CDR2 YYEEEE.

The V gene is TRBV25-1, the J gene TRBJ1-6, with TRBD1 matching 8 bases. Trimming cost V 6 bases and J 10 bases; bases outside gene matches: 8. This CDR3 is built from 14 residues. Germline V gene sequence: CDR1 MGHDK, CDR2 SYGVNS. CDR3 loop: CASRVDRAGSPLHF. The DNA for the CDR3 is TGTGCCAGCAGAGTGGACAGGGCCGGGTCACCCCTCCACTTT. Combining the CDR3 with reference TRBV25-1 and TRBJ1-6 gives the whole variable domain EADIYQTPRYLVIGTGKKITLECSQTMGHDKMYWYQQDPGMELHLIHYSYGVNSTEKGDLSSESTVSRIRTEHFPLTLESARPSHTSQYLCASRVDRAGSPLHFGNGTRLTVT.

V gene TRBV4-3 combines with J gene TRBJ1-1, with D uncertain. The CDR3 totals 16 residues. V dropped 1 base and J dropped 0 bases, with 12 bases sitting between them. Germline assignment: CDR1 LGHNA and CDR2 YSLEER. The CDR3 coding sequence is TGCGCCAGCAGCCAAGGTTCGAGTCTTTTGAACACTGAAGCTTTCTTT. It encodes CASSQGSSLLNTEAFF.

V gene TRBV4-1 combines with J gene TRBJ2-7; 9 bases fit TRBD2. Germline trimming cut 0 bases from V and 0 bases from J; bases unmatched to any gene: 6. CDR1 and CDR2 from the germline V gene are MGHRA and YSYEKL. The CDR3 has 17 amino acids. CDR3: CASSQDYPSGVSYEQYF. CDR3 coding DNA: TGCGCCAGCAGCCAAGATTATCCTAGCGGGGTCTCCTACGAGCAGTACTTC.

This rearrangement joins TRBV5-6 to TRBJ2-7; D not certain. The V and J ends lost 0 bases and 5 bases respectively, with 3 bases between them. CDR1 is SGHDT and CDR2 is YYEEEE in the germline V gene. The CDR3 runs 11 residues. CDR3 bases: TGTGCCAGCAGCTTGGTTAACGAGCAGTACTTC. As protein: CASSLVNEQYF. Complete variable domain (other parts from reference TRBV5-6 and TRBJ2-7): DAGVTQSPTHLIKTRGQQVTLRCSPKSGHDTVSWYQQALGQGPQFIFQYYEEEERQRGNFPDRFSGHQFPNYSSELNVNALLLGDSALYLCASSLVNEQYFGPGTRLTVT.

The CDR3: CASRQGARYEQYF. As DNA, the CDR3 is TGTGCCAGCCGACAGGGAGCACGCTACGAGCAGTACTTC. The chain recombines TRBV21-1 with TRBJ2-7; the D call TRBD1 from the table was never checked on the DNA. TRBV21-1 is a documented pseudogene. This CDR3 region has 13 residues.